The source of this T cell receptor beta chain is a study of T cell repertoires in cytomegalovirus infection. MiXCR, applied by TCRdb to the reads, yields one record per CDR3 protein. The sample includes around 430,000 distinct CDR3 sequences, about 42% of them seen just once. Regarding this clonotype: Its antigen is as yet unknown.

Per germline, CDR1 MNHGY and CDR2 SAAAGT. CDR3 length: 15 amino acids. Trimming shortened V by 2 bases and J by 6 bases, and 15 bases separated the two germline ends. Study-wide findings and caveats: Dominating the ex vivo response were TCR beta clonotypes that were CMV-specific and HLA-C-restricted. Cumulative frequency of public TCR beta families picked out carriers of CMV plus the relevant HLA.

The material sequenced was cultured PBMCs, taken from culture after CMV antigen stimulation. V usage is TRBV6-8 and J usage is TRBJ2-3; maybe TRBD1 (5 bases). This sequence was found in a human donor in good health (CMV status not recorded). Some clones in this sample may be carry-over from other donors' samples. CDR3: CASSYGRLGADTQYF. In nucleotides, the CDR3 is TGTGCCAGCAGTTACGGGCGGCTAGGGGCGGATACGCAGTATTTT.